The 17 T cell receptor beta chains below come from one sample, sequenced in a study of CXCR3-negative and CXCR3-positive naive CD8 T cells. The study made its TRB cDNA libraries by 5' RACE, adding UMI labels. Each CDR3 protein gets one entry in TCRdb, which reprocessed the 5' RACE reads and gives no DNA. The specimen's table records 38,000 or so distinct CDR3 sequences. Sample: naive CXCR3- CD8+ T cells from blood. This sample's subset: CD45RO-CCR7+CD27+CD95- naive CD8+ T cells lacking CXCR3 (TNR3-). The receptors come from a human donor in good health. Some clones in this sample may be carry-over from other donors' samples.

This chain joins TRBV11-3 and TRBJ2-3; TCRdb's D gene call, TRBD2, goes unchecked for lack of DNA. From germline, CDR1 is SGHNT and CDR2 YENEEA. The CDR3 runs to 17 residues. This CDR3 is CASSFFGSSGPTDTQYF.

CDR3 region: CASSPGQPDANNEQFF. The chain is built from TRBV7-2 and TRBJ2-1; TCRdb indicates TRBD1, and absent DNA this call remains unverified. Per the germline V gene, CDR1 is SGHTA and CDR2 is FQGNSA. This CDR3 spans 16 amino acids.

This sequence joins TRBV19 and TRBJ1-2. CDR3 size: 12 residues. Germline V gene data show CDR1 as LNHDA and CDR2 as SQIVND (reference sequence). The CDR3 reads CASRGDIYGYTF.

V is TRBV15 and J is TRBJ2-5. This CDR3 is 11 amino acids long. Germline CDR1 and CDR2: LNHNV and YYDKDF (reference sequence). This chain's CDR3 is CATSKLETQYF. Full variable domain (rest looked up from reference TRBV15 and TRBJ2-5): DAMVIQNPRYQVTQFGKPVTLSCSQTLNHNVMYWYQQKSSQAPKLLFHYYDKDFNNEADTPDNFQSRRPNTSFCFLDIRSPGLGDTAMYLCATSKLETQYFGPGTRLLVL.

This clonotype is classed as medium-sized by frequency. This chain joins TRBV4-3 and TRBJ1-1; TCRdb indicates TRBD1, and absent DNA this call remains unverified. The germline V gene encodes CDR1 LGHNA and CDR2 YSLEER. CDR3 size: 15 residues. This CDR3 is CASSQGTGAYTEAFF.

The chain recombines TRBV20-1 with TRBJ2-4; no DNA is available, so the TRBD1 call from TCRdb remains unchecked. The CDR3 has 13 amino acids. Germline CDR1 DFQATT, CDR2 SNEGSKA (reference sequence). The CDR3: CSALRDAKNIQYF.

CDR3 protein: CASSQDTGAAGELFF. This rearrangement joins TRBV4-2 to TRBJ1-1; lacking DNA, the TRBD1 call made by TCRdb goes unchecked. The CDR3 is 15 amino acids. The germline V gene encodes CDR1 LGHNA and CDR2 YNFKEQ.

V usage is TRBV7-8 and J usage is TRBJ2-2; with no DNA, the TCRdb D assignment of TRBD1 cannot be verified. This CDR3 comprises 15 residues. CDR1 and CDR2 from the germline V gene are SGHVS and FQNEAQ. The CDR3 here is CASSPATGVTGELFF.

The chain couples TRBV28 to TRBJ2-3. This CDR3 comprises 15 residues. Looked up from germline, CDR1 is MDHEN and CDR2 is SYDVKM. CDR3: CASSFLTETTDTQYF. Full variable domain (remainder filled in from reference TRBV28 and TRBJ2-3): DVKVTQSSRYLVKRTGEKVFLECVQDMDHENMFWYRQDPGLGLRLIYFSYDVKMKEKGDIPEGYSVSREKKERFSLILESASTNQTSMYLCASSFLTETTDTQYFGPGTRLTVL.

This chain connects TRBV10-3 to TRBJ2-3. The germline CDR1 and CDR2 sequences are ENHRY and SYGVKD. This CDR3 spans 11 amino acids. CDR3 sequence reads: CAISSSDTQYF.

This rearrangement joins TRBV29-1 to TRBJ2-7; the D call from TCRdb, TRBD2, cannot be confirmed without DNA. Germline values: CDR1 SQVTM, CDR2 ANQGSEA. The length of the CDR3 is 14 residues. The CDR3: CSVARTSGAYEQYF.

This clonotype is classed as medium-sized by frequency. The chain joins TRBV9 to TRBJ1-1. The germline V gene encodes CDR1 SGDLS and CDR2 YYNGEE. The CDR3 runs to 16 residues. The chain's CDR3 is CASSVVAGIGNTEAFF.

The genes are TRBV28 and TRBJ2-2; TCRdb designates TRBD1, a call that cannot be tested without DNA. The CDR3 sequence is 15 residues long. The germline V gene has CDR1 MDHEN and CDR2 SYDVKM. The CDR3: CASSLFSGVTGELFF.

The chain uses TRBV4-3 and TRBJ2-7; the D gene TCRdb calls, TRBD1, cannot be checked with no DNA. Germline assignment: CDR1 LGHNA and CDR2 YSLEER. This CDR3 has 12 amino acids. This CDR3 is CASSQQGDEQYF.

This rearrangement joins TRBV29-1 to TRBJ2-2; TCRdb proposes TRBD1, but this gene call is untestable without DNA. Germline V gene data show CDR1 as SQVTM and CDR2 as ANQGSEA. The CDR3 consists of 15 residues. CDR3 loop: CSVDGGQGSTGELFF.

This sequence joins TRBV7-2 and TRBJ2-7. Germline V gene sequence: CDR1 SGHTA, CDR2 FQGNSA. This CDR3 is 14 amino acids long. This CDR3 reads CASSSTVNSYEQYF.

The gene calls are TRBV3-1 and TRBJ2-5; the D gene TCRdb calls, TRBD1, cannot be checked with no DNA. CDR3 length equals 13 residues. Germline CDR1 LGHDT, CDR2 YNNKEL (reference sequence). CDR3 region: CASEWDNKETQYF.